This T cell receptor (beta chain) comes out of a study of cytomegalovirus exposure and HLA in healthy donors. Overall study findings and caveats: For most TCR sequences rarity was the rule, although some public TCRs occurred in many donors. Cytomegalovirus association was assigned to about 150 TCR beta chains. Confirmation in vitro established that a few CMV-associated chains were specific for CMV antigens.

For this clone: Its antigen is still unknown.

Germline values: CDR1 SGHDT, CDR2 YYEEEE. Trimming left V 1 base short and J 10 bases short, with 17 bases between. This CDR3 has 14 residues. The repertoire was sequenced with immunoSEQ multiplex PCR; TCRdb's copy has only in-frame clones and lacks some. The sample has some 290,000 clones, around 90% seen once; the top ten hold approximately 0.95%. This receptor was identified in a man between 25 and 39 years old in good health and CMV-seronegative. This chain connects TRBV5-6 to TRBJ1-1; D is perhaps TRBD1 (5 bases). Sequenced: PBMCs. The CDR3 is CASSLMGGGLAAFF. The CDR3 coding sequence is TGTGCCAGCAGCTTGATGGGTGGGGGGTTGGCAGCTTTCTTT. Full variable domain (missing parts from reference TRBV5-6 and TRBJ1-1): DAGVTQSPTHLIKTRGQQVTLRCSPKSGHDTVSWYQQALGQGPQFIFQYYEEEERQRGNFPDRFSGHQFPNYSSELNVNALLLGDSALYLCASSLMGGGLAAFFGQGTRLTVV.